This TCR beta chain was retrieved from a study of a mutant IDH1 vaccine in newly diagnosed glioma. Whole-study context: Vaccination was launched 4-6 weeks after radiotherapy alone, or with temozolomide cycles. Study-wide results and limits: Roughly 92% of patients showed vaccine-induced immune responses across multiple MHC alleles.

Time point of the sample: week 47, end of study. Every single dose of the vaccine, 300 ug of mutant IDH1 20-mer peptide, came with topical imiquimod. The study enrolled donors with new WHO grade 3 or 4 IDH1-mutant, ATRX-lost astrocytomas. As to this clone: Its antigen is currently unknown.

Trimming took 3 bases from V and 2 from J, leaving 0 bases between them. The CDR3 has 11 amino acids. CDR1 and CDR2 (germline): PRHDT, FYEKMQ (reference sequence). Some clones are missing from TCRdb's copy, which holds only in-frame ones; the method was immunoSEQ multiplex PCR. The sample consists of some 35,000 clones, 65% to 80% of them appearing once. This sample comprised PBMCs, obtained from a glioma patient whose treatment included an IDH1 peptide vaccine. The receptor comes from a man in his forties or fifties with glioma. V and J are TRBV13 and TRBJ2-3; no clear D. CDR3: CASSFTDTQYF. The CDR3 coding sequence is TGTGCCAGCAGCTTCACAGATACGCAGTATTTT. Full variable domain (rest looked up from reference TRBV13 and TRBJ2-3): AAGVIQSPRHLIKEKRETATLKCYPIPRHDTVYWYQQGPGQDPQFLISFYEKMQSDKGSIPDRFSAQQFSDYHSELNMSSLELGDSALYFCASSFTDTQYFGPGTRLTVL.